In its sample, the clone carrying this T cell receptor beta chain was seen a few times. TCR beta CDR3 regions were amplified from RNA transcripts. An initial round of RT-PCR targeting the TCR CDR3 relied on the HTBI primer set. TCRdb re-derived calls from the multiplex PCR reads in MiXCR, one entry per CDR3 protein. In the table there are hundreds of thousands of distinct CDR3 sequences, roughly 37% of which are singletons. The sample is drawn from a study of T cells in Graves' hyperthyroidism and ophthalmopathy. The sequence came from a man aged 18 to 29 with Graves' hyperthyroidism. The sequenced sample was blood.

The CDR3 DNA reads TGTGCCAGCAGCTTCAAGATCACAGGGGGCAATCAGCCCCAGCATTTT. This sequence encodes CASSFKITGGNQPQHF. V gene TRBV5-5 combines with J gene TRBJ1-5, with 7 bases aligning to TRBD1. J was trimmed by 2 bases and V by 2 bases; bases with no gene match: 7. Germline V gives CDR1 SGHKS, CDR2 YYEKEE (reference sequence). The length of the CDR3 is 16 residues.